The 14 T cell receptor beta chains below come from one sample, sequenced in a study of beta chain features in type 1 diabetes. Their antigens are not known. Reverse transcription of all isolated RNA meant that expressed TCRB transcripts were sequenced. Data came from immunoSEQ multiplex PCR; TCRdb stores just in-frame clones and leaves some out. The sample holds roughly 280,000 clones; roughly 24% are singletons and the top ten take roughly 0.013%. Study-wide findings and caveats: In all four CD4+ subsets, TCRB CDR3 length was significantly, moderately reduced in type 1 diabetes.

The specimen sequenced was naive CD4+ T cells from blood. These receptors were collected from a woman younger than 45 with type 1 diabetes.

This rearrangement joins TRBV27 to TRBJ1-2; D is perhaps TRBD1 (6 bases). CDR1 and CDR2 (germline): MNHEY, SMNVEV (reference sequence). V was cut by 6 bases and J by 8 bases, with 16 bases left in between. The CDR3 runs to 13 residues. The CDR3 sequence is CASSPGVGEGYTF. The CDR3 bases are TGTGCCAGCAGCCCAGGGGTAGGGGAGGGCTACACCTTC.

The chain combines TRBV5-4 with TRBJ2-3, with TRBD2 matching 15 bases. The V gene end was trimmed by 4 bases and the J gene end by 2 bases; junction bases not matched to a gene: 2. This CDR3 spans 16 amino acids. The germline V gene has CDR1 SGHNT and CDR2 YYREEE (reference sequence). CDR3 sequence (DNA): TGTGCCAGCAGCGGGACTAGCGGGAGGAACACAGATACGCAGTATTTT. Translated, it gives CASSGTSGRNTDTQYF.

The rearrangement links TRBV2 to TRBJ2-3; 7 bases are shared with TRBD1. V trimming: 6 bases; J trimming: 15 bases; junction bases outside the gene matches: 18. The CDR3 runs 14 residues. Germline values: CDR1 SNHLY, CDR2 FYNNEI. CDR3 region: CASREISRDSEAYF. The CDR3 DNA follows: TGTGCCAGCAGAGAGATTAGCAGGGACAGCGAGGCCTATTTT.

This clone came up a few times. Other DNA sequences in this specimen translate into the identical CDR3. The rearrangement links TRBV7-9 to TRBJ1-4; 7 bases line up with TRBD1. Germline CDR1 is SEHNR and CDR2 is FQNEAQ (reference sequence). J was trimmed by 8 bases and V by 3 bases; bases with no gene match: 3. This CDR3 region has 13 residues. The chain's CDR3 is CASSLAGGEKLFF. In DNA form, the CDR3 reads TGTGCCAGCAGCTTGGCAGGGGGAGAAAAACTGTTTTTT. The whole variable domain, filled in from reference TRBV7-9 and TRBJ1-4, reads DTGVSQNPRHKITKRGQNVTFRCDPISEHNRLYWYRQTLGQGPEFLTYFQNEAQLEKSRLLSDRFSAERPKGSFSTLEIQRTEQGDSAMYLCASSLAGGEKLFFGSGTQLSVL.

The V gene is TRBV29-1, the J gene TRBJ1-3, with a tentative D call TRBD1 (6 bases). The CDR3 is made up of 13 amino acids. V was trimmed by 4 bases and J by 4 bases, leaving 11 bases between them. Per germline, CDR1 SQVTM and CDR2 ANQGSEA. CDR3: CSVAQGLGNTIYF. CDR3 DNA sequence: TGCAGCGTTGCACAGGGCCTCGGAAACACCATATATTTT.

CDR3 bases: TGTGCCAGCAGTTTCGGGACAGCCTTTGACACCATATATTTT. The encoded protein is CASSFGTAFDTIYF. The chain links TRBV27 to TRBJ1-3; 7 nucleotides agree with TRBD1. This CDR3 is 14 amino acids long. V lost 3 bases, J lost 8 bases, and 7 bases stayed unmatched. The germline V gene encodes CDR1 MNHEY and CDR2 SMNVEV (reference sequence).

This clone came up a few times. CDR3 amino acids: CAWSSGPGNTIYF. The CDR3 nucleotides are TGTGCCTGGAGCTCAGGTCCTGGAAACACCATATATTTT. The chain has TRBV30 and TRBJ1-3; no clear D. Germline assignment: CDR1 GTSNPN and CDR2 SVGIG (reference sequence). V lost 3 bases to trimming and J lost 2 bases, with 8 bases between them. There are 13 residues in the CDR3. Full variable domain (outside the CDR3, taken from reference TRBV30 and TRBJ1-3): SQTIHQWPATLVQPVGSPLSLECTVEGTSNPNLYWYRQAAGRGLQLLFYSVGIGQISSEVPQNLSASRPQDRQFILSSKKLLLSDSGFYLCAWSSGPGNTIYFGEGSWLTVV.

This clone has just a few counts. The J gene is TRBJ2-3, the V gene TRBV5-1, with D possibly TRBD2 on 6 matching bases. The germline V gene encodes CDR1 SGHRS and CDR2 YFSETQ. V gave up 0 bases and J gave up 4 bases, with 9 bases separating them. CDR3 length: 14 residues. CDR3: CASSLAAGPDTQYF. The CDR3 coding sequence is TGCGCCAGCAGCTTGGCGGCGGGACCAGATACGCAGTATTTT.

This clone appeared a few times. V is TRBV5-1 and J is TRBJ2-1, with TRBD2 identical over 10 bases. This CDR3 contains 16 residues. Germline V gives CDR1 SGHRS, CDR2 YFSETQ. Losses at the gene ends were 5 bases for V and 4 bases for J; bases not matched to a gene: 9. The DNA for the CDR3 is TGCGCCAGCAGGACCCTAGCGGGAGAAGGGTACAATGAGCAGTTCTTC. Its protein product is CASRTLAGEGYNEQFF.

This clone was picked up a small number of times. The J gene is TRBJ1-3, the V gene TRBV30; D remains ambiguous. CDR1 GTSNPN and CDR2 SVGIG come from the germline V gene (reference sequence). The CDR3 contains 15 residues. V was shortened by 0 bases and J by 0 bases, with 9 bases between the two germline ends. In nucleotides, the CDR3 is TGTGCCTGGAGTGTAGGCGTAGCCTCTGGAAACACCATATATTTT. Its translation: CAWSVGVASGNTIYF.

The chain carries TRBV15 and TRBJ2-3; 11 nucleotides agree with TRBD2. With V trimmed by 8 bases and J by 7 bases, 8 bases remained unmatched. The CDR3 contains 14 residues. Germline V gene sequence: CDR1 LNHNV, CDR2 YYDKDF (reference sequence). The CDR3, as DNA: TGTGCCACCGGGCTAGCGGGAGGAGGGAATACGCAGTATTTT. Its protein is CATGLAGGGNTQYF.

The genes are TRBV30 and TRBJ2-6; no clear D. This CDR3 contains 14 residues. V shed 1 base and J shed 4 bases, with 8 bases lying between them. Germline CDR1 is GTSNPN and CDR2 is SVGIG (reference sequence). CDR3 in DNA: TGTGCCTGGAGTGCGACTTTGGGGGCCAACGTCCTGACTTTC. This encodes CAWSATLGANVLTF. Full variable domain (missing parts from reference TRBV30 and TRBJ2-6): SQTIHQWPATLVQPVGSPLSLECTVEGTSNPNLYWYRQAAGRGLQLLFYSVGIGQISSEVPQNLSASRPQDRQFILSSKKLLLSDSGFYLCAWSATLGANVLTFGAGSRLTVL.

This CDR3 is CASSRGAGGTYNEQFF. The CDR3 nucleotides are TGTGCCAGCAGCCGTGGAGCGGGAGGGACCTACAATGAGCAGTTCTTC. V usage is TRBV5-4 and J usage is TRBJ2-1, with 10 bases fitting TRBD2. Germline values: CDR1 SGHNT, CDR2 YYREEE (reference sequence). The CDR3 sequence is 16 residues long. The ends lost 4 bases at V and 2 bases at J; junction bases unmatched: 6.

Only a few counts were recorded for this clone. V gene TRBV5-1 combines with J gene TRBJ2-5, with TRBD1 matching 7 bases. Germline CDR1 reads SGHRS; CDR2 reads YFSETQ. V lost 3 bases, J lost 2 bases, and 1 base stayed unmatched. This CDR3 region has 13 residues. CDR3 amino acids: CASSSDRQETQYF. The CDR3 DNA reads TGCGCCAGCAGCTCGGACAGGCAAGAGACCCAGTACTTC.